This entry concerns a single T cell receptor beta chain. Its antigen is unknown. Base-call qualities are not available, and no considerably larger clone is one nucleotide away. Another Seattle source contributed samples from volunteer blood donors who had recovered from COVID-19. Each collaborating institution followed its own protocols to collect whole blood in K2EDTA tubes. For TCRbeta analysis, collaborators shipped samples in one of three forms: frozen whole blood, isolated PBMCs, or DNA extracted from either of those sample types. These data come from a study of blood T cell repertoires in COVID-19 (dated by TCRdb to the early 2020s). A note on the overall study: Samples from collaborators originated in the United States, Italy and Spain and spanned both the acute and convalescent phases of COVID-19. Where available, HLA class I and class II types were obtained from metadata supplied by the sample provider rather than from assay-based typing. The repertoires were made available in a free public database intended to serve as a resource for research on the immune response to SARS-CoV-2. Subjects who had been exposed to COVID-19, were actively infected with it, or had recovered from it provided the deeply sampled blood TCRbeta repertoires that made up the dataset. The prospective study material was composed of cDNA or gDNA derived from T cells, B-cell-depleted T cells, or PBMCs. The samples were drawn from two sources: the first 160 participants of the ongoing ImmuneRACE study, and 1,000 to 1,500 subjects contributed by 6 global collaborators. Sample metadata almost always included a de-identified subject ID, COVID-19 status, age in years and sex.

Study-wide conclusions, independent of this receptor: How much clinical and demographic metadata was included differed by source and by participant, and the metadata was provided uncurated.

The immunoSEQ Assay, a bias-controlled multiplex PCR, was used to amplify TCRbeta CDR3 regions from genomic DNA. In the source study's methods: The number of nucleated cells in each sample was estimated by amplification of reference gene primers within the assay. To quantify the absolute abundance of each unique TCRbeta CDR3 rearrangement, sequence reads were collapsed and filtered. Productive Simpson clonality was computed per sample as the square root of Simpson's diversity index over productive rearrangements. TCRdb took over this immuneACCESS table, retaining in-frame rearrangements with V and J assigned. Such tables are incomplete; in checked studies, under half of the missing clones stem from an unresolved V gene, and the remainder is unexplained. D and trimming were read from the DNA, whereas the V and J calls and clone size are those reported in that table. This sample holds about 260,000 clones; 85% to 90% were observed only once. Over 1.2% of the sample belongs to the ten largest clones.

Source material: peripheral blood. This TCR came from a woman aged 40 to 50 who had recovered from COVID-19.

The CDR3 in this case is CASSQGGTGEKLFF. The DNA sequence follows: TGCGCCAGCAGCCAAGGAGGTACAGGAGAAAAACTGTTTTTT. This chain joins TRBV4-3 to TRBJ1-4; TRBD1 is a weak D gene call, 5 bases matching. The CDR3 sequence holds 14 residues, the cysteine and phenylalanine included. The CDR3 DNA has 42 bases and is translated from base 1. Based on the germline V gene, the CDR1 and CDR2 sequences are LGHNA and YSLEER. Relative to germline, V is 1 base shorter and J is 8 bases shorter, with 11 bases between their ends.